These T cell receptor beta chains were read from a single sample in a study of T cell changes during pregnancy in multiple sclerosis. Sequencing was performed with immunoSEQ multiplex PCR; in TCRdb, only in-frame clones are kept and a portion is missing. The sample has about 32,000 clones, roughly 89% seen once; the top ten hold approximately 5.4%. The sequencing here drew on CD8+ T cells from peripheral blood mononuclear cells, taken in the first trimester of pregnancy. The source of these receptors is a female donor with multiple sclerosis, enrolled in a pregnancy study. CDR3s include the opening cysteine and the closing phenylalanine or tryptophan.

V gene: TRBV4-1
CDR3 protein: CASSQVRNTGELFF

V gene: TRBV5-4
CDR3 protein: CASSFLGDYTGELFF

V gene: TRBV7-6
CDR3 protein: CASSTKRGTVQETQYF

V gene: TRBV6-1
CDR3 protein: CASRDGDRTNYEQYF

V gene: TRBV10-3
CDR3 protein: CAISEGQGGVNEKLFF

V gene: TRBV6-5
CDR3 protein: CASSYATSVEQYF

V gene: TRBV6-4
CDR3 protein: CASEPGLAGGPGEQFF

V gene: TRBV28
CDR3 protein: CARKQGANEKLFF

V gene: TRBV11-2
CDR3 protein: CASSLGGSLRGLVEQFF

V gene: TRBV27
CDR3 protein: CASSRGTGWIDTQYF

V gene: TRBV7-9
CDR3 protein: CASSAGGFSDTQYF

V gene: TRBV7-2
CDR3 protein: CASSLEGLAVVETQYF

V gene: TRBV4-1
CDR3 protein: CASSQGYSSYNEQFF

V gene: TRBV27
CDR3 protein: CASSLTRLAGVYEQYF

V gene: TRBV6-5
CDR3 protein: CASSSPGQGYEQYF

V gene: TRBV7-2
CDR3 protein: CASSLVRTQYF